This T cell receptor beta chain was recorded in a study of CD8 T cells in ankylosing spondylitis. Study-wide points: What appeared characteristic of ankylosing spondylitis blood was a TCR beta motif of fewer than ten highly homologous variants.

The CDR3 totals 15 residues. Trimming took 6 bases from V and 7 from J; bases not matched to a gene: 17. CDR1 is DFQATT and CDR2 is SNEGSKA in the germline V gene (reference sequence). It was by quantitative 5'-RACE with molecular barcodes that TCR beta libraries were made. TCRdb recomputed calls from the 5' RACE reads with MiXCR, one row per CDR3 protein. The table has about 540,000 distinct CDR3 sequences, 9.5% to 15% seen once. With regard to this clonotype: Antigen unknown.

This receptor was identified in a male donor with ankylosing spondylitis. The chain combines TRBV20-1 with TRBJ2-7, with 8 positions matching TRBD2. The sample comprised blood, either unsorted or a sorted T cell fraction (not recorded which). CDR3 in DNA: TGCAGTGCCCGCCGGGGTAGCGGGGCGTCTAATGAGCAGTACTTC. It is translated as CSARRGSGASNEQYF.